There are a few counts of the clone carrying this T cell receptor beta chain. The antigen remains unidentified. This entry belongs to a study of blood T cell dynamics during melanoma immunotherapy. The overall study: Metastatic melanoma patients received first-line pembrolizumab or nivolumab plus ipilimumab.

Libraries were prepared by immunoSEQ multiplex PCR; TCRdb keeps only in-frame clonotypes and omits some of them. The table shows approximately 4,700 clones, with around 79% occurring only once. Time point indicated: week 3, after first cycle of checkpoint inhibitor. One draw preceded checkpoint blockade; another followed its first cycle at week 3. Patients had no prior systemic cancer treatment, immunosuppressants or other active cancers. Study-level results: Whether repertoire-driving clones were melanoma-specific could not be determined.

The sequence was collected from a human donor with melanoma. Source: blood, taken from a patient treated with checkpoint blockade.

The DNA of the CDR3 is TGCAGCGTAAAGGCTCCAGGGGCTGGAACTGAAGCTTTCTTT. It encodes CSVKAPGAGTEAFF. V is TRBV29-1 and J is TRBJ1-1; a possible D gene is TRBD1 (6 bases). The CDR3 length is 14 residues. The germline gives CDR1 SQVTM, CDR2 ANQGSEA. Trimming removed 6 bases at V and 5 bases at J, with 19 bases between. Full variable domain (outside the CDR3, taken from reference TRBV29-1 and TRBJ1-1): SAVISQKPSRDICQRGTSLTIQCQVDSQVTMMFWYRQQPGQSLTLIATANQGSEATYESGFVIDKFPISRPNLTFSTLTVSNMSPEDSSIYLCSVKAPGAGTEAFFGQGTRLTVV.